Given below is one T cell receptor (beta chain) in context. The antigen remains undetermined. The trim removed 3 bases at V and 0 bases at J, leaving 11 bases unmatched. Germline V gene data show CDR1 as PRHDT and CDR2 as FYEKMQ (reference sequence). The CDR3 totals 18 residues. The data stem from a study of CD8+ T cells in alopecia areata. Study in general: Oral tofacitinib, 5 to 10 mg twice daily, was given in an open-label trial. Study results and limitations: Clonality was higher in lesional than normal scalp, especially in alopecia totalis/universalis.

CD4+ and CD8+ T cells were sorted from PBMCs stained for CD3, CD4 and CD8. The authors extracted RNA and reverse transcribed it into cDNA as the sequencing template. Method: immunoSEQ multiplex PCR; TCRdb's copy keeps in-frame clones and lacks some. This sample has about 160,000 clones, with over 70% found just once. Sequencing used CD8+ T cells sorted from blood, obtained at week 0. The receptor comes from a human donor with alopecia areata. The V call is TRBV13, the J call TRBJ2-3, with 8 bases matching TRBD1. The chain's CDR3 is CASSFGTGWETSTDTQYF. In nucleotides, the CDR3 is TGTGCCAGCAGCTTCGGGACAGGATGGGAGACTAGCACAGATACGCAGTATTTT.